This TCR beta chain stems from a study of long-term antiretroviral therapy in people with HIV. The V and J ends lost 6 bases and 5 bases, in that order; junction bases with no gene match: 1. CDR1 and CDR2 (germline): MGHDK, SYGVNS. There are 14 residues in the CDR3. PBMC samples from each donor numbered at least one pre-ART and at least two post-ART. Sequencing used immunoSEQ v3.0 at survey level. For every sample, sequencing targeted roughly 40,000-55,000 T-cell genomes. Some clones are missing from TCRdb's copy, which holds only in-frame ones; the method was immunoSEQ multiplex PCR. Here the sample spans over 30,000 clones, about 70% being singletons.

This sequence originates from a man in his fifties or sixties with HIV. Sequenced here: unsorted PBMCs, sampled 3 years after starting antiretroviral therapy. The chain recombines TRBV25-1 with TRBJ2-1, with TRBD2 matching 13 bases. CDR3 region: CASRGTSGNNEQFF. In nucleotides, the CDR3 is TGTGCCAGCAGGGGGACTAGCGGGAACAATGAGCAGTTCTTC.